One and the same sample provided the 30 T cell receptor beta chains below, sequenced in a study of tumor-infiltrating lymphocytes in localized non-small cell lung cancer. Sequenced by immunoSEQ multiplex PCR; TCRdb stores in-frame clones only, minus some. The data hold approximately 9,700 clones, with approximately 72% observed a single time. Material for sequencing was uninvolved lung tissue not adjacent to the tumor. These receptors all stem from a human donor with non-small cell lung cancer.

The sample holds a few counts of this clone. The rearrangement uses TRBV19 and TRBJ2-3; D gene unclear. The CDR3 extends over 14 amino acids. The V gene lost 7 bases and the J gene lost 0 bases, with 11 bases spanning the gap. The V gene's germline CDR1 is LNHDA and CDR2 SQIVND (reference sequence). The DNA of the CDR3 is TGTGCCAGTACCGAGACATCCAGCACAGATACGCAGTATTTT. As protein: CASTETSSTDTQYF.

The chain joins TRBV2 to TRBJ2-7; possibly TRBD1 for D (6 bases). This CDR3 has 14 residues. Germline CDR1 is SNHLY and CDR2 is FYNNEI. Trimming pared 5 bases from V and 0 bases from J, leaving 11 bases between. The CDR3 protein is CASSLPTGSYEQYF. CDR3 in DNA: TGTGCCAGCAGTCTCCCGACAGGCTCCTACGAGCAGTACTTC.

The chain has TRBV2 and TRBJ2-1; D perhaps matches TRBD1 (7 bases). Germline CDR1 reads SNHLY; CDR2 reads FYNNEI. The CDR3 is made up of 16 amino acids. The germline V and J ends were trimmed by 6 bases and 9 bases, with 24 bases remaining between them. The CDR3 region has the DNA TGTGCCAGCAGGGAGGGGAGTGGGACAGTCCGTAGTGAGCAGTTCTTC. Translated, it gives CASREGSGTVRSEQFF. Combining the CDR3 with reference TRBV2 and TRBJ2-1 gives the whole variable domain EPEVTQTPSHQVTQMGQEVILRCVPISNHLYFYWYRQILGQKVEFLVSFYNNEISEKSEIFDDQFSVERPDGSNFTLKIRSTKLEDSAMYFCASREGSGTVRSEQFFGPGTRLTVL.

CDR3 residues: CASSAAGGQKDTQYF. The CDR3 coding sequence is TGTGCCAGCAGTGCCGCTGGGGGTCAAAAGGATACGCAGTATTTT. J is TRBJ2-3 and V is TRBV2; TRBD1 or TRBD2 may be the D gene (5 bases each). V was shortened by 4 bases and J by 6 bases, with 17 bases between the two germline ends. Germline CDR1 and CDR2: SNHLY and FYNNEI. This CDR3 region has 15 residues. Together with reference TRBV2 and TRBJ2-3, the CDR3 gives the full variable domain: EPEVTQTPSHQVTQMGQEVILRCVPISNHLYFYWYRQILGQKVEFLVSFYNNEISEKSEIFDDQFSVERPDGSNFTLKIRSTKLEDSAMYFCASSAAGGQKDTQYFGPGTRLTVL.

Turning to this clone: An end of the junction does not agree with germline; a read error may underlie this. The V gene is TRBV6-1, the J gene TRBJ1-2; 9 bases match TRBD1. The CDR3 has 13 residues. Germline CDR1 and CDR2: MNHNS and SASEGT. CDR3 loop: CASRDWDRAAPVF. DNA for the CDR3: TGTGCCAGCAGGGACTGGGACAGGGCCGCTCCGGTCTTC.

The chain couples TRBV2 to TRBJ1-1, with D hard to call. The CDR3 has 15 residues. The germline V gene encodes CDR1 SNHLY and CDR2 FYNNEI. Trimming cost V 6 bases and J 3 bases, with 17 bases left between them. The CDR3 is CASSPREGSYTEAFF. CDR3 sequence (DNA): TGTGCCAGCAGCCCAAGGGAGGGTTCGTACACTGAAGCTTTCTTT.

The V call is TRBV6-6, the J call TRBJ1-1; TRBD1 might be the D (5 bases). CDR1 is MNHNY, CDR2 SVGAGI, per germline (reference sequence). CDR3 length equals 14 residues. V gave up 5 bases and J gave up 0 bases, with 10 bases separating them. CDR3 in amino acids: CASSGGEVNTEAFF. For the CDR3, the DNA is TGTGCCAGCAGTGGGGGGGAGGTGAACACTGAAGCTTTCTTT.

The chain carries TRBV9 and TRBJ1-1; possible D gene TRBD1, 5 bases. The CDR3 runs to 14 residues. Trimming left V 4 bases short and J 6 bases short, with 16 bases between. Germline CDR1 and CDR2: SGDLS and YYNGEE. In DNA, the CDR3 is TGTGCCAGCAGCCCCCAGGGAGGGCGAGCTGAAGCTTTCTTT. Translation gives CASSPQGGRAEAFF.

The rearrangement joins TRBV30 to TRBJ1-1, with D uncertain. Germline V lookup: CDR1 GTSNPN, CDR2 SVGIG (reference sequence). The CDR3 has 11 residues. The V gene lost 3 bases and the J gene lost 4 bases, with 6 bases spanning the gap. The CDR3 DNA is TGTGCCTGGAGCCCCGCCACTGAAGCTTTCTTT. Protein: CAWSPATEAFF.

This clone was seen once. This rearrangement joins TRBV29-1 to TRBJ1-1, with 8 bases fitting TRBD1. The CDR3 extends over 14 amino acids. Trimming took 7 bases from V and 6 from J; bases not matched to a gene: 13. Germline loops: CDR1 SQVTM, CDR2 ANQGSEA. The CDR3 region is CSGKDPGQAPEAFF. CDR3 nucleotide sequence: TGCAGCGGGAAAGACCCGGGACAGGCGCCTGAAGCTTTCTTT.

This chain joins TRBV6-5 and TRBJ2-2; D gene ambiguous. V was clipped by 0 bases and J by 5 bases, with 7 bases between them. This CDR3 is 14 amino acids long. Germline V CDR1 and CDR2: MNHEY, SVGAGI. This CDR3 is CASSYSFRTGELFF. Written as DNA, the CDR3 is TGTGCCAGCAGTTACTCGTTTAGGACCGGGGAGCTGTTTTTT.

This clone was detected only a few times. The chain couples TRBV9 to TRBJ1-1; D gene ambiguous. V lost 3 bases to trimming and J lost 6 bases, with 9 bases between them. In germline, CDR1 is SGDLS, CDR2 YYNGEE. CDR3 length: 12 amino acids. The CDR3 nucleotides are TGTGCCAGCAGCGCCCTGACCTCTGAAGCTTTCTTT. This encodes CASSALTSEAFF.

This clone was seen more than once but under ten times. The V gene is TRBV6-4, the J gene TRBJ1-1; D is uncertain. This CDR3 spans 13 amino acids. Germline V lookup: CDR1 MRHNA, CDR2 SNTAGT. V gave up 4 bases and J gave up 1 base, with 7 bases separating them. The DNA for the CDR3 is TGTGCCAGCAGTGTGGAGTCGAACACTGAAGCTTTCTTT. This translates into CASSVESNTEAFF.

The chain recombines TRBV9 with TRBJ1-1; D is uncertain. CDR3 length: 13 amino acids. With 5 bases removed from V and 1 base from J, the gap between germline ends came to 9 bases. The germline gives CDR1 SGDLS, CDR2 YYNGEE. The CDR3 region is CASSAQSNTEAFF. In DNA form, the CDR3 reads TGTGCCAGCAGTGCACAGTCGAACACTGAAGCTTTCTTT.

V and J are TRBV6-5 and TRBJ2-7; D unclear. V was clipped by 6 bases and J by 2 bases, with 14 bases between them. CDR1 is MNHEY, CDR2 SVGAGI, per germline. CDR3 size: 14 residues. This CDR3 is CASSWGDGPYEQYF. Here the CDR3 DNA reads TGTGCCAGCAGCTGGGGTGATGGCCCCTACGAGCAGTACTTC.

In DNA, the CDR3 is TGTGCCAGTAGTATTTGGACTAGCGGGAGCTTCGGAAAGACCCAGTACTTC. Translation: CASSIWTSGSFGKTQYF. This sequence joins TRBV19 and TRBJ2-5, with 13 bases identical to TRBD2. The CDR3 is 17 residues long. CDR1 and CDR2 (germline): LNHDA, SQIVND (reference sequence). Losses at the gene ends were 3 bases for V and 6 bases for J; bases not matched to a gene: 10.

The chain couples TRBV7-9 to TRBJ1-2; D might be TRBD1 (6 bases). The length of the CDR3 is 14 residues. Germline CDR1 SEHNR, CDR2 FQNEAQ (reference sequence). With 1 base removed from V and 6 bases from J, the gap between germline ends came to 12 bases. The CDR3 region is CASSLDRRGNGYTF. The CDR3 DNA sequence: TGTGCCAGCAGCTTAGACCGGAGGGGGAATGGCTACACCTTC.

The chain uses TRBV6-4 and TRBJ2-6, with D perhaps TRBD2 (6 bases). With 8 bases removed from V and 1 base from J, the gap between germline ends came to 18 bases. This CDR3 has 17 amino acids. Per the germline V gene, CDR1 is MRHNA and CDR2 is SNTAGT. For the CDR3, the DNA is TGTGCCAGCGACCAGAGTAGCGGTAGATCTGGGGCCAACGTCCTGACTTTC. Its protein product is CASDQSSGRSGANVLTF.

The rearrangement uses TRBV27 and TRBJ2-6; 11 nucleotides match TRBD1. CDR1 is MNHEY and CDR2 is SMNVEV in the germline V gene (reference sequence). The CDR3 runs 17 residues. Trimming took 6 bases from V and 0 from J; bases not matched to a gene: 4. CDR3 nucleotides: TGTGCCAGCAGCTTCGGGACAGGGGGCTCTGGGGCCAACGTCCTGACTTTC. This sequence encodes CASSFGTGGSGANVLTF.

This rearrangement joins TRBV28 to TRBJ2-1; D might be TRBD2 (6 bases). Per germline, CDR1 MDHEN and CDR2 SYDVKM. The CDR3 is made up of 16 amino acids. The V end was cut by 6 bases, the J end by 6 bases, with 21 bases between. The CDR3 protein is CASRSVALGGFNEQFF. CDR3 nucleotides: TGTGCCAGCAGATCTGTAGCGCTGGGGGGTTTCAATGAGCAGTTCTTC.

In DNA form, the CDR3 reads TGTGCCAGCAGCCAAGATATCGGCTACGAGCAGTACTTC. Translation: CASSQDIGYEQYF. The genes are TRBV14 and TRBJ2-7; D unresolved. Germline CDR1 reads SGHDN; CDR2 reads FVKESK. The CDR3 loop spans 13 amino acids. Trimming pared 0 bases from V and 3 bases from J, leaving 6 bases between.

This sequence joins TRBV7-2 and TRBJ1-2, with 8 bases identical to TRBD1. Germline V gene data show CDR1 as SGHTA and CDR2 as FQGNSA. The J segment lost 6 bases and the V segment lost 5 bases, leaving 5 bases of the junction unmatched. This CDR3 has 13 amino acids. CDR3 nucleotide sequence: TGTGCCAGCAGCCCGGACAGGGTAAATGGCTACACCTTC. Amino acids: CASSPDRVNGYTF.

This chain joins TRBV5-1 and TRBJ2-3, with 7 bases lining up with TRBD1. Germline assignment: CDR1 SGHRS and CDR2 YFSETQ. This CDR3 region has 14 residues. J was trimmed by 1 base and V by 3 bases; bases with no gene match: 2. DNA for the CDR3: TGCGCCAGCAGCTCGACAGGGCGCACAGATACGCAGTATTTT. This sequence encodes CASSSTGRTDTQYF.

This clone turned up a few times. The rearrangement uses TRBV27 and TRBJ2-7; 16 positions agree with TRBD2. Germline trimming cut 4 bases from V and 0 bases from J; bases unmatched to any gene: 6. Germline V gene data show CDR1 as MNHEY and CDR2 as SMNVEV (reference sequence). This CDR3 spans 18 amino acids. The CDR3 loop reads CASSYRGLAGGTSYEQYF. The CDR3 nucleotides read TGTGCCAGCAGTTACCGGGGACTAGCGGGGGGGACCTCCTACGAGCAGTACTTC.

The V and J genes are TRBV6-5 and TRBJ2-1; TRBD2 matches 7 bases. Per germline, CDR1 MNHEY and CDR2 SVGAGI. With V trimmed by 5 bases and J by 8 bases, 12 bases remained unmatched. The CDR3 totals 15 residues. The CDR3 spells CASSLGLEAVDEQFF. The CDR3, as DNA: TGTGCCAGCAGTCTAGGACTAGAGGCCGTCGATGAGCAGTTCTTC.

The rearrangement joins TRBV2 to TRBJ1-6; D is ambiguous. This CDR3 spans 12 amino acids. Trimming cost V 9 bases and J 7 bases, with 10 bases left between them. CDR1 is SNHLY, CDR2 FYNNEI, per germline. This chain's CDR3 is CASVSRNSPLHF. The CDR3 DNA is TGTGCCAGTGTCTCAAGAAATTCACCCCTCCACTTT. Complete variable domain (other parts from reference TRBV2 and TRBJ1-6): EPEVTQTPSHQVTQMGQEVILRCVPISNHLYFYWYRQILGQKVEFLVSFYNNEISEKSEIFDDQFSVERPDGSNFTLKIRSTKLEDSAMYFCASVSRNSPLHFGNGTRLTVT.

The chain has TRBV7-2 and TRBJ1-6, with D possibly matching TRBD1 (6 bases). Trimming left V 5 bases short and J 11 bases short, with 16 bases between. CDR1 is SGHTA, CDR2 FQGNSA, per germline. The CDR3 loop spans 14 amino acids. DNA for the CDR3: TGTGCCAGCAGCCGCGGGGGGCGGGGAACACCCCTCCACTTT. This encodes CASSRGGRGTPLHF.

CDR3: CASSPLWGRGRPGELFF. DNA for the CDR3: TGTGCCAGCAGTCCCCTTTGGGGACGGGGGCGACCCGGGGAGCTGTTTTTT. The rearrangement joins TRBV27 to TRBJ2-2, with D perhaps matching TRBD1 or TRBD2 (6 bases each). The CDR3 extends over 17 amino acids. V was cut by 5 bases and J by 6 bases, with 22 bases left in between. Germline CDR1 is MNHEY and CDR2 is SMNVEV (reference sequence).

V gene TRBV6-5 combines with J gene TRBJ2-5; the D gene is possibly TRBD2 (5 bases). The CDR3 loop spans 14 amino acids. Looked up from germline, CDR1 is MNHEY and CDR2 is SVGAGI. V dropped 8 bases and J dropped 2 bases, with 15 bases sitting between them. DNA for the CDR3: TGTGCCAGCCGTGGTGGCGGGTGGCAAGAGACCCAGTACTTC. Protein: CASRGGGWQETQYF.

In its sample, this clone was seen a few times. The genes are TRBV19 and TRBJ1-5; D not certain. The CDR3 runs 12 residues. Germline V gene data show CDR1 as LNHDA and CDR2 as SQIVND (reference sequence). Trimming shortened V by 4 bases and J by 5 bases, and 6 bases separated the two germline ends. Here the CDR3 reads CASSTEYQPQHF. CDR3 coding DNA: TGTGCCAGTAGTACCGAGTATCAGCCCCAGCATTTT. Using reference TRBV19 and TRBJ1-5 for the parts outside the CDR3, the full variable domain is DGGITQSPKYLFRKEGQNVTLSCEQNLNHDAMYWYRQDPGQGLRLIYYSQIVNDFQKGDIAEGYSVSREKKESFPLTVTSAQKNPTAFYLCASSTEYQPQHFGDGTRLSIL.